This T cell receptor beta chain was profiled in a study of liver allograft versus peripheral blood T cells. Study context: The authors compared T cell receptor repertoires in transplanted livers with those in the peripheral blood of recipients.

As for this clonotype: What it binds is unknown.

TCRdb passed the reads through MiXCR, listing each CDR3 protein once. The sample yields approximately 9,800 distinct CDR3 sequences, roughly 21% seen once. The trim removed 6 bases at V and 7 bases at J, leaving 9 bases unmatched. The CDR3 consists of 14 residues. Germline CDR1 reads DFQATT; CDR2 reads SNEGSKA (reference sequence). The study, taken as a whole, reports: Repertoires found inside liver allografts reportedly differed from T cell receptor repertoires in peripheral blood.

The receptor was derived from a human patient who had a liver transplant. Certain T cells may be donor cells from the graft. The chain employs TRBV20-1 and TRBJ2-2; 9 nucleotides line up with TRBD1. CDR3 DNA sequence: TGCAGTGCACCCGGGACAGGGCCTATCGGGGAGCTGTTTTTT. Translation: CSAPGTGPIGELFF.